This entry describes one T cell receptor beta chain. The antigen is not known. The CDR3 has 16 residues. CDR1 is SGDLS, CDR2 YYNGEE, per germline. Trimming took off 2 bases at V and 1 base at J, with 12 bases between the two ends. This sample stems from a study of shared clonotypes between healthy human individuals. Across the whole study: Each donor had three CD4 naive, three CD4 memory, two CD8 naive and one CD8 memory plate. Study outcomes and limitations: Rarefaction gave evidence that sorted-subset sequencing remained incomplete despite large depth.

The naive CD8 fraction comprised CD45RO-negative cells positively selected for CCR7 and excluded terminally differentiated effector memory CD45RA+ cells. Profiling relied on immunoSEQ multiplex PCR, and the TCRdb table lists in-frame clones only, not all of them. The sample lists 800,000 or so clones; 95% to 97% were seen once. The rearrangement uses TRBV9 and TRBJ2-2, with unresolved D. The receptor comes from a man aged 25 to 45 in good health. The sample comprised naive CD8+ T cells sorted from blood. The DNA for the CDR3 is TGTGCCAGCAGCGTTTCACAACCACTGAACACCGGGGAGCTGTTTTTT. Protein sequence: CASSVSQPLNTGELFF.